This TCR beta chain was recorded in a study of T cells after yellow fever vaccination. Study background: Where fractions had low cell numbers, libraries were prepared from them with the SMART-Seq v4 Ultra Low Input RNA kit. Study-level results: The booster saw the reappearance of most primary-vaccination clones (roughly 95% CD4, 88% CD8).

Germline CDR1 is LGHNA and CDR2 is YSLEER. The V gene lost 1 base and the J gene lost 4 bases, with 17 bases spanning the gap. This CDR3 spans 17 amino acids. This clonotype occurred many times. Its antigen is as yet unknown. Researchers made TCR cDNA using 5'RACE template switching, and this step added a universal primer site and UMIs. MiXCR, applied by TCRdb to the 5' RACE reads, yields one record per CDR3 protein. Of roughly 330,000 distinct CDR3 sequences listed, 3% to 4.5% are singletons. The genes are TRBV4-3 and TRBJ1-3; no clear D gene. The material sequenced was PBMCs, taken 5 days after the yellow fever booster vaccination. This clonotype was sampled from a man aged 18 to 35 who received the YFV17D yellow fever vaccine. The CDR3 is CASSQGEGRNIGNTIYF. The CDR3 DNA follows: TGCGCCAGCAGCCAAGGGGAAGGGCGGAATATAGGAAACACCATATATTTT.